The rows below give T cell receptor beta chains drawn from one sample of a study of cytomegalovirus exposure and HLA in healthy donors. The repertoire was sequenced with immunoSEQ multiplex PCR; TCRdb's copy has only in-frame clones and lacks some. The sample lists about 100,000 clones, around 80% occurring once. Sequenced input: PBMCs. These receptors came from a woman aged 45-65 years in good health and CMV-seropositive. The conserved cysteine and the conserved F or W are not part of the CDR3 here. Size is omitted from some rows. Given values are once, few, many or a class for expanded clones.

v_call	clone_size	j_call	cdr3_aa
TRBV7-9	NA	TRBJ2-3	ASSRISGGSDTQY
TRBV27	NA	TRBJ1-1	ASSPRTVMNTEAF
TRBV4-2	few	TRBJ2-3	ASSQDPLGTQY
TRBV6-5	NA	TRBJ2-5	ASRPLAGGKETQY
TRBV11-3	NA	TRBJ2-3	ASSSGRTDTQY
TRBV9	once	TRBJ1-1	ASSRAGGGLNTEAF
TRBV4-1	NA	TRBJ1-2	ASSQAAGDGYT
TRBV4-1	NA	TRBJ2-5	ASSPSQGYQETQY
TRBV6-5	few	TRBJ2-1	ASSYDGLRNEQF
TRBV7-3	NA	TRBJ2-7	ASSQSRQGGEQY
TRBV6-1	NA	TRBJ1-1	ASSPDRINTEAF
TRBV5-8	NA	TRBJ1-2	ASTIRSRGTYGYT
TRBV29-1	NA	TRBJ2-7	SVVSRRDYSYEQY
TRBV7-3	NA	TRBJ1-2	ASSLQGQNYGYT
TRBV6-1	NA	TRBJ1-2	ASSDWGRGTYGYT
TRBV4-1	NA	TRBJ2-3	ASSLGLAGGRGTDTQY
TRBV27	NA	TRBJ1-1	ASSSIMTVHMNTEAF
TRBV6-6	NA	TRBJ2-7	ASSYGGLGEEQY
TRBV27	NA	TRBJ2-7	ASSRVPSVYEQY
TRBV7-8	few	TRBJ1-2	ASSLVRTDRSNGYT
TRBV19	NA	TRBJ1-5	ASSVRGWSDQPQH
TRBV6-1	NA	TRBJ1-5	ASSDPGTGFRGDQPQH
TRBV6-1	few	TRBJ1-2	ASSDTLQGFYGYT
TRBV10-3	few	TRBJ1-1	AISESMGHRLEAF
TRBV10-3	NA	TRBJ2-1	AAGGTSGRSNEQF
TRBV19	few	TRBJ2-6	ASSPGTGPSGANVLT
TRBV28	few	TRBJ2-1	ASSLSLTSGSGSEQF
TRBV4-1	NA	TRBJ1-3	ASSQGVGNTIY